This is a list of T cell receptor beta chains from one sample in a study of T cell changes during pregnancy in multiple sclerosis. Measured with immunoSEQ multiplex PCR; TCRdb has only the in-frame clones, and not every one. The sample carries 40,000 to 50,000 clones, about 90% recorded once. This specimen was CD4+ T cells from peripheral blood mononuclear cells, taken in the second trimester of pregnancy. These receptors all stem from a female donor in good health, enrolled as a control in a pregnancy study. CDR3s include the opening cysteine and the closing phenylalanine or tryptophan. Fields, in order: J gene, V gene, D gene, clone size, CDR3 DNA, CDR3 protein. A D gene is named only where the DNA matches it firmly. The size entry is marked missing in some rows and otherwise reads once, few, many or a size class.

>TRBJ1-1|TRBV7-9|NA|once
TGTGCCAGCAGCGAGCTTTGGAACACTGAAGCTTTCTTT
CASSELWNTEAFF
>TRBJ2-3|TRBV19|TRBD2|NA
TGTGCCAGTAGTACCTTAGCGGGGGGCCAAAATACGCAGTATTTT
CASSTLAGGQNTQYF
>TRBJ1-1|TRBV7-9|NA|NA
TGTGCCAGCAGCCCCTCGGCGGGGGCCACTGAAGCTTTCTTT
CASSPSAGATEAFF
>TRBJ1-5|TRBV23-1|NA|NA
TGCGCCAGCAGTCAACTCCTCCAGCATTTT
CASSQLLQHF
>TRBJ2-2|TRBV7-2|NA|NA
TGTGCCAGCAGCCCCTCTAGTAGTTCCGGGGAGCTGTTTTTT
CASSPSSSSGELFF
>TRBJ1-2|TRBV4-1|NA|NA
TGCGCCAGCAGCCTTTCGGTGGCGGCTACTAACTATGGCTACACCTTC
CASSLSVAATNYGYTF
>TRBJ1-5|TRBV19|NA|NA
TGTGCCAGTAGTATAGATCTACTACGGCGTGGCAATCAGCCCCAGCATTTT
CASSIDLLRRGNQPQHF
>TRBJ2-5|TRBV10-1|TRBD2|NA
TGCGCCAGCAGTGAGTCGGGACTAGCGGGGGGGAGGATGGAGACCCAGTACTTC
CASSESGLAGGRMETQYF
>TRBJ2-7|TRBV7-2|NA|once
TGTGCCAGCAGCTTAGACACCTACGAGCAGTACTTC
CASSLDTYEQYF
>TRBJ2-2|TRBV4-2|TRBD1|NA
TGTGCCAGCAGCCCTCGACAGGGGGGGACCGGGGAGCTGTTTTTT
CASSPRQGGTGELFF
>TRBJ1-1|TRBV6-6|NA|NA
TGTGCCAGCAGTTACGGTCCCGGAGACACTGAAGCTTTCTTT
CASSYGPGDTEAFF
>TRBJ1-3|TRBV9|NA|few
TGTGCCAGCAGCTTGACACCTAAGAGCTCTGGAAACACCATATATTTT
CASSLTPKSSGNTIYF
>TRBJ1-6|TRBV5-4|TRBD1|NA
TGTGCCAGCAGCACTCAACAGGGGGGGACTGTAGCACCCCTCCACTTT
CASSTQQGGTVAPLHF
>TRBJ2-5|TRBV21-1|NA|NA
TGTGCCAGCAGCAAAGTTGGCCCCCTGTACCAAGAGACCCAGTACTTC
CASSKVGPLYQETQYF
>TRBJ1-2|TRBV11-1|TRBD1|NA
TGTGCCAGCAGCTCCGGGACAGGGACTGGCTACACCTTC
CASSSGTGTGYTF
>TRBJ1-2|TRBV4-3|TRBD1|NA
TGCGCCAGCAGCCAAGATTTCGACAGGGTGGAGGGCTACACCTTC
CASSQDFDRVEGYTF
>TRBJ2-7|TRBV7-2|NA|NA
TGTGCCAGCAGCCTAACAGGGGGGGGCTACGAGCAGTACTTC
CASSLTGGGYEQYF
>TRBJ2-1|TRBV25-1|TRBD1|once
TGTGCCAGCAGTGAAGGAGACAGGGGAGAGCAGTTCTTC
CASSEGDRGEQFF
>TRBJ2-3|TRBV11-3|NA|NA
TGTGCCAGCAGCTTGGTCCCGGGACTTGGCACAGATACGCAGTATTTT
CASSLVPGLGTDTQYF
>TRBJ2-1|TRBV7-2|NA|NA
TGTACCAGCAGGGAGAGCTCCTACAATGAGCAGTTCTTC
CTSRESSYNEQFF
>TRBJ2-3|TRBV7-2|TRBD2|NA
TGTGCCAGCAGCTTAGGGGGACTAGCGGGGGGAGGTACGCAGTATTTT
CASSLGGLAGGGTQYF
>TRBJ1-3|TRBV7-9|NA|NA
TGTGCCAGCAGCCCCAGTGGTTCTGGAAACACCATATATTTT
CASSPSGSGNTIYF
>TRBJ2-7|TRBV7-2|TRBD1|NA
TGTGCCAGCAGGAACCGGGACAGGGGGTACGAGCAGTACTTC
CASRNRDRGYEQYF
>TRBJ1-4|TRBV11-2|TRBD1|NA
TGTGCCAGCAGCTTACAGGGGGGACGAGGGGAAAAACTGTTTTTT
CASSLQGGRGEKLFF
>TRBJ1-1|TRBV19|NA|NA
TGTGCCACTCTACCTAAGGAGGAGAACACTGAAGCTTTCTTT
CATLPKEENTEAFF
>TRBJ1-1|TRBV12-5|NA|few
TGTGCTAGTGGTTTGGGGGGAGCTGAAGCTTTCTTT
CASGLGGAEAFF
>TRBJ1-2|TRBV6-5|NA|NA
TGTGCCAGCAGCCCCGAGCCCAGGGACTATGGCTACACCTTC
CASSPEPRDYGYTF
>TRBJ1-2|TRBV5-4|NA|NA
TGTGCCAGCAGCCGCTTCGGTCAAGCTAACTATGGCTACACCTTC
CASSRFGQANYGYTF
>TRBJ2-1|TRBV5-4|NA|NA
TGTGCCAGCAGCGCAGCTTCTAGCGTTGAGCAGTTCTTC
CASSAASSVEQFF
>TRBJ2-1|TRBV25-1|NA|NA
TGTGCCAGCAACGATAATACAGAAGAGCAGTTCTTC
CASNDNTEEQFF
>TRBJ1-5|TRBV6-1|TRBD1|NA
TGTGCCAGCAGTGTCCGGGACAGGAGCAATCAGCCCCAGCATTTT
CASSVRDRSNQPQHF
>TRBJ1-6|TRBV7-9|TRBD1|NA
TGTGCCAGCAGTTTCGACAGGGCCTCGGGTAATTCACCCCTCCACTTT
CASSFDRASGNSPLHF
>TRBJ1-2|TRBV6-5|NA|NA
TGTGCCAGCAGTTCCAAGCGGGGTAACTATGGCTACACCTTC
CASSSKRGNYGYTF
>TRBJ2-1|TRBV27|TRBD2|NA
TGTGCCAGCAGCTCCCCGCTAGCGGAGTACAATGAGCAGTTCTTC
CASSSPLAEYNEQFF
>TRBJ1-4|TRBV10-3|TRBD1|few
TGTGCCGCGGGACAGGGGAATGAAAAACTGTTTTTT
CAAGQGNEKLFF
>TRBJ1-2|TRBV6-1|NA|NA
TGTGCCAGCAGTGAATTGGGACTGAACTATGGCTACACCTTC
CASSELGLNYGYTF
>TRBJ2-6|TRBV5-6|TRBD1|NA
TGTGCCAGCAGCCCCTACCGGGACAGGCCGAGCTCTGGGGCCAACGTCCTGACTTTC
CASSPYRDRPSSGANVLTF
>TRBJ1-4|TRBV11-3|TRBD1|NA
TGTGCCAGCAGCGACGACAGGGGGCGGGAAAAACTGTTTTTT
CASSDDRGREKLFF
>TRBJ2-7|TRBV7-3|TRBD1|NA
TGTGCCAGCAGCTTCGACAGGGGGAAGGAGCAGTACTTC
CASSFDRGKEQYF
>TRBJ2-3|TRBV18|NA|NA
TGTGCCAGCTCACCATCCGCGACACCTACGCAGTATTTT
CASSPSATPTQYF
>TRBJ2-4|TRBV4-1|TRBD2|NA
TGCGCCAGCAGCCAAGAGCGTAGCGGGGATCCGGTAGCCAAAAACATTCAGTACTTC
CASSQERSGDPVAKNIQYF
>TRBJ2-5|TRBV6-5|TRBD2|NA
TGTGCCAGCAGTCCCCCTAGCGGGGGGGCGGAGACCCAGTACTTC
CASSPPSGGAETQYF
>TRBJ1-1|TRBV2|NA|few
TGTGCCAGCAGTGACCCGGGTAGGGCTTTCTTT
CASSDPGRAFF
>TRBJ1-6|TRBV7-9|NA|NA
TGTGCCAGCAGCTTATACGCGCCCCTCCACTTT
CASSLYAPLHF
>TRBJ2-7|TRBV5-4|TRBD1|NA
TGTGCCAGCAGCTTTGGTGGGACAGGGGTCTCCCACGAGCAGTACTTC
CASSFGGTGVSHEQYF